A single sample gave rise to the 25 T cell receptor beta chains below, sequenced in a study of T-cell reconstitution after alpha-beta-depleted transplantation in children. Unique molecular identifiers were built into the TCRbeta library. Via MiXCR, TCRdb re-called the PCR reads, giving one row per CDR3 protein. The sample lists about 440,000 distinct CDR3 sequences; roughly two fifths were seen once. This sample comprised PBMCs, obtained before TCRalphabeta/CD19-depleted stem cell transplant. These receptors originate from a girl aged 2 to 10 with aplastic anemia, due to receive a stem cell transplant.

V and J are TRBV4-1 and TRBJ2-1, with TRBD1 matching 7 bases. V lost 0 bases and J lost 6; bases outside the gene matches: 14. Germline loops: CDR1 MGHRA, CDR2 YSYEKL. CDR3 length: 18 residues. The CDR3, as DNA: TGCGCCAGCAGCCAAGAGGGGCTACTGGAGGCAGGGGGCAATGAGCAGTTCTTC. Protein sequence: CASSQEGLLEAGGNEQFF.

The chain combines TRBV6-5 with TRBJ2-3; D possibly corresponds to TRBD2 (6 bases). CDR1 and CDR2 (germline): MNHEY, SVGAGI. V shed 9 bases and J shed 6 bases, with 10 bases lying between them. The CDR3 totals 11 residues. As DNA, the CDR3 is TGTGCCAGTCACCGGGGGGATACGCAGTATTTT. Translated: CASHRGDTQYF.

This clonotype was counted a few times. The rearrangement uses TRBV10-3 and TRBJ2-1; 9 nucleotides align to TRBD1. Per germline, CDR1 ENHRY and CDR2 SYGVKD. This CDR3 has 18 amino acids. The V segment lost 2 bases and the J segment 0 bases; nucleotides outside the gene matches: 8. Here the CDR3 DNA reads TGTGCCATCAGTGAGCGAGCGGGGACAGGGAGCTCCTACAATGAGCAGTTCTTC. Protein: CAISERAGTGSSYNEQFF.

The gene calls are TRBV29-1 and TRBJ1-2; D gene uncertain. V lost 6 bases to trimming and J lost 2 bases, with 7 bases between them. The CDR3 sequence is 11 residues long. Germline V gives CDR1 SQVTM, CDR2 ANQGSEA. The CDR3: CSVINNYGYTF. For the CDR3, the DNA is TGCAGCGTGATAAACAACTATGGCTACACCTTC.

This sequence joins TRBV10-3 and TRBJ1-2; tentative D call: TRBD1 (6 bases). From germline, CDR1 is ENHRY and CDR2 SYGVKD. V shed 1 base and J shed 4 bases, with 13 bases lying between them. The CDR3 has 15 residues. In DNA, the CDR3 is TGTGCCATCAGTGAGTGGGGTCCACAGGGCTATGGCTACACCTTC. Translating gives CAISEWGPQGYGYTF.

This clonotype showed up many times. This sequence joins TRBV12-3 or TRBV12-4 and TRBJ2-3; D is perhaps TRBD1 (5 bases). The CDR3 length is 14 residues. Deletions cut 6 bases from V and 1 base from J, with 11 bases between. CDR3 region: CASRVVGGTDTQYF. The CDR3 nucleotides are TGTGCCAGCAGGGTAGTAGGGGGCACAGATACGCAGTATTTT.

The chain has TRBV29-1 and TRBJ1-1; D uncertain. The CDR3 has 11 amino acids. V was trimmed by 4 bases and J by 3 bases, leaving 6 bases between them. Germline values: CDR1 SQVTM, CDR2 ANQGSEA. In DNA, the CDR3 is TGCAGCGTTGTGGGGTACACTGAAGCTTTCTTT. It is translated as CSVVGYTEAFF.

V is TRBV20-1 and J is TRBJ2-5; 9 nucleotides align to TRBD1. The germline gives CDR1 DFQATT, CDR2 SNEGSKA (reference sequence). The CDR3 contains 12 residues. J gave up 7 bases and V 5 bases, and 5 bases lay outside the gene matches. CDR3 in DNA: TGCAGTGCTCCGGACAGGGGTTCGACCCAGTACTTC. It yields the protein CSAPDRGSTQYF.

Remarks on this clonotype: Because the CDR3 is missing its conserved closing phenylalanine or tryptophan, this is likely a read error. V is TRBV20-1 and J is TRBJ2-5; TRBD1 aligns across 7 bases. The CDR3 contains 14 residues. V was clipped by 3 bases and J by 5 bases; unmatched bases: 9. The germline gives CDR1 DFQATT, CDR2 SNEGSKA (reference sequence). Here the CDR3 DNA reads TGCAGTGCTAGCTACAGGGGTGGGGCGGAGACCCAGTACCTC. Protein sequence: CSASYRGGAETQYL.

This clonotype was picked up many times. V gene TRBV12-3 or TRBV12-4 combines with J gene TRBJ2-3; tentatively, D is TRBD2 (6 bases). Trimming left V 2 bases short and J 0 bases short, with 12 bases between. CDR3 length: 16 residues. The CDR3 region has the DNA TGTGCCAGCAGTTTAAGTCCTAGCGAAAGCACAGATACGCAGTATTTT. Its protein product is CASSLSPSESTDTQYF.

This rearrangement joins TRBV4-2 to TRBJ2-1; TRBD1 matches at 10 bases. V was clipped by 8 bases and J by 5 bases; unmatched bases: 6. The CDR3 spans 14 residues. CDR1 LGHNA and CDR2 YNFKEQ come from the germline V gene. The chain's CDR3 is CASSRGTGDNEQFF. Here the CDR3 DNA reads TGTGCCAGCTCCCGGGGGACAGGGGACAATGAGCAGTTCTTC.

The chain is built from TRBV28 and TRBJ2-1; no clear D gene. V lost 3 bases and J 4 bases, leaving 10 bases between the germline ends. The V gene's germline CDR1 is MDHEN and CDR2 SYDVKM. The CDR3 has 14 residues. The DNA of the CDR3 is TGTGCCAGCAGTTTTTGGCAGGAATACAATGAGCAGTTCTTC. It codes for CASSFWQEYNEQFF.

Turning to this clonotype: One end of the junction does not line up with germline, which may come from a read error. The J gene is TRBJ1-3, the V gene TRBV27, with a weak D call TRBD1 (5 bases). The CDR3 spans 14 residues. CDR1 is MNHEY, CDR2 SMNVEV, per germline (reference sequence). The chain's CDR3 is CASSLDSSGKTIYF. CDR3 sequence (DNA): TGTGCCAGCAGTTTAGACAGCTCTGGAAAAACCATATATTTT.

This clonotype was detected many times. The DNA of the CDR3 is TGCAGTGCTAGCACGGGACAGCTAACTGAAGCTTTCTTT. Protein product: CSASTGQLTEAFF. This chain uses TRBV20-1 with TRBJ1-1; 7 bases fit TRBD1. CDR1 is DFQATT, CDR2 SNEGSKA, per germline (reference sequence). The CDR3 is made up of 13 amino acids. Unmatched junction bases numbered 6, after V lost 3 bases and J lost 5 bases.

The chain uses TRBV20-1 and TRBJ2-1; tentatively, D is TRBD2 (6 bases). The germline V gene encodes CDR1 DFQATT and CDR2 SNEGSKA (reference sequence). The CDR3 length is 11 residues. V was clipped by 8 bases and J by 7 bases, with 12 bases between them. The CDR3 here is CSPGAGNEQFF. The CDR3 region has the DNA TGCAGTCCAGGTGCGGGAAATGAGCAGTTCTTC.

The chain employs TRBV6-5 and TRBJ1-6; TRBD1 matches 8 bases. Germline CDR1 reads MNHEY; CDR2 reads SVGAGI. With 5 bases clipped from V and 0 bases from J, the junction kept 9 bases outside the gene matches. This CDR3 region has 18 residues. The chain's CDR3 is CASSHWTGRSSYNSPLHF. The DNA of the CDR3 is TGTGCCAGCAGTCACTGGACAGGGAGAAGCTCCTATAATTCACCCCTCCACTTT.

The chain recombines TRBV4-1 with TRBJ2-3; weak D call: TRBD2 (6 bases). The CDR3 contains 16 residues. The germline V gene encodes CDR1 MGHRA and CDR2 YSYEKL. Trimming took 4 bases from V and 2 from J, leaving 16 bases between them. The CDR3 reads CASSLTRTGDTDTQYF. The CDR3 DNA is TGCGCCAGCAGCCTTACTAGAACGGGGGACACAGATACGCAGTATTTT.

This clonotype was detected ten times or more. This sequence joins TRBV12-3 or TRBV12-4 and TRBJ2-1, with D tentatively TRBD2 (6 bases). The CDR3 sequence is 18 residues long. Trimming took 3 bases from V and 0 from J, leaving 18 bases between them. CDR3 coding DNA: TGTGCCAGCAGTTTTACCGCGGGGTCCGAGAGCTCCTACAATGAGCAGTTCTTC. It codes for CASSFTAGSESSYNEQFF.

The chain carries TRBV7-8 and TRBJ1-2; 7 nucleotides agree with TRBD1. This CDR3 comprises 15 residues. V lost 3 bases to trimming and J lost 5 bases; unmatched junction nucleotides: 9. Germline V gives CDR1 SGHVS, CDR2 FQNEAQ. The CDR3 spells CASSFGYRQGYGYTF. Here the CDR3 DNA reads TGTGCCAGCAGCTTCGGCTATCGACAGGGATATGGCTACACCTTC.

V is TRBV12-3 or TRBV12-4 and J is TRBJ1-5; D unclear. The CDR3 runs 12 residues. V lost 8 bases and J 4 bases, leaving 9 bases between the germline ends. CDR3 residues: CASSGQNQPQHF. The DNA of the CDR3 is TGTGCCAGCTCCGGCCAGAATCAGCCCCAGCATTTT.

The DNA of the CDR3 is TGCGCCAGCAGCTTGGTAGCGGCCACGACCTACAATGAGCAGTTCTTC. It translates to CASSLVAATTYNEQFF. The chain links TRBV5-1 to TRBJ2-1; D might be TRBD2 (6 bases). The CDR3 spans 16 residues. The V end lost 0 bases, the J end lost 2 bases, and 12 bases lay between the germline ends. Germline loops: CDR1 SGHRS, CDR2 YFSETQ.

The sample holds one count of this clonotype. The chain carries TRBV29-1 and TRBJ2-1; 7 bases line up with TRBD1. J was trimmed by 4 bases and V by 4 bases; bases with no gene match: 10. The CDR3 runs to 15 residues. Per germline, CDR1 SQVTM and CDR2 ANQGSEA. This CDR3 reads CSVVSPDRPYNEQFF. The CDR3 DNA sequence: TGCAGCGTTGTTAGCCCGGACAGGCCATACAATGAGCAGTTCTTC.

This clonotype was seen ten or more times. The genes are TRBV12-3 or TRBV12-4 and TRBJ1-1; weak D call: TRBD1 (6 bases). The CDR3 is made up of 12 amino acids. V was shortened by 4 bases and J by 8 bases, with 11 bases between the two germline ends. This CDR3 reads CASSSRGPEAFF. In nucleotides, the CDR3 is TGTGCCAGCAGTTCCAGGGGTCCCGAAGCTTTCTTT.

The sample holds many counts of this clonotype. This sequence joins TRBV5-1 and TRBJ2-5; 11 bases fit TRBD2. In germline, CDR1 is SGHRS, CDR2 YFSETQ. The CDR3 has 16 amino acids. Trimming at V came to 4 bases and at J to 5 bases, leaving 10 bases not matched to a gene. CDR3 residues: CASSVSTSGRSETQYF. As DNA, the CDR3 is TGCGCCAGCAGCGTTTCCACTAGCGGGAGAAGTGAGACCCAGTACTTC.

The chain combines TRBV12-3 or TRBV12-4 with TRBJ2-2, with 8 bases lining up with TRBD1. V trimming: 5 bases; J trimming: 4 bases; junction bases outside the gene matches: 12. This CDR3 is built from 17 residues. This CDR3 is CASSRLSGQGRTGELFF. In DNA form, the CDR3 reads TGTGCCAGCAGTCGGCTAAGCGGACAGGGACGCACCGGGGAGCTGTTTTTT.